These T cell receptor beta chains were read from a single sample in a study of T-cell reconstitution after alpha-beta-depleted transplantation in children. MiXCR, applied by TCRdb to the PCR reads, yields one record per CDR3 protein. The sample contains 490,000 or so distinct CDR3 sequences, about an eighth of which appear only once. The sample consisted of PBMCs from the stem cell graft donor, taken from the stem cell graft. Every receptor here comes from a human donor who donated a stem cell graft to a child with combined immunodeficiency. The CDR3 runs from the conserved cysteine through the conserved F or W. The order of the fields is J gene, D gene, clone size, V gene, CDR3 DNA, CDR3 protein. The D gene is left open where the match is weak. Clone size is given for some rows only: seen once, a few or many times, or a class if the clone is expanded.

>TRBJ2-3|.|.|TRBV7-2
TGTGCCAGCAGCTTTCGGGGCATTAGGGCAGATACGCAGTATTTT
CASSFRGIRADTQYF
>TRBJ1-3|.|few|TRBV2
TGTGCCAGCAGTGAACTGGGGGTCTCGCGAAACACCATATATTTT
CASSELGVSRNTIYF
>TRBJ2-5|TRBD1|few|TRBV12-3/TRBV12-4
TGTGCCAGCAGTCTCTTCGCGGGACAGGGACTATCCCAAGAGACCCAGTACTTC
CASSLFAGQGLSQETQYF
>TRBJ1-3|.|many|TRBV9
TGTGCCAGCAGCGTCGACACCTCTGGAAACACCATATATTTT
CASSVDTSGNTIYF
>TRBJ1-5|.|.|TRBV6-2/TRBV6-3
TGTGCATCGGGGTATAGCAATCAGCCCCAGCATTTT
CASGYSNQPQHF
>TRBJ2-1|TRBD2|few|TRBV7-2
TGTGCCAGCAGCTTAGCTGGGTTAGCGGGGGGGTTGGATGAGCAGTTCTTC
CASSLAGLAGGLDEQFF
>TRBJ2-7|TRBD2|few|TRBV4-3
TGCGCCAGCAGCCAAGATCGAACACTAGCGGGGTACGAGCAGTACTTC
CASSQDRTLAGYEQYF
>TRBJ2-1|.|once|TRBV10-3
TGTGCCATCAGTGAGTGGTCAAGCTCCTACAATGAGCAGTTCTTC
CAISEWSSSYNEQFF
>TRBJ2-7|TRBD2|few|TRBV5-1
TGCGCCAGCAGCCCAGGACTAGCGGGAGTGACCTACGAGCAGTACTTC
CASSPGLAGVTYEQYF
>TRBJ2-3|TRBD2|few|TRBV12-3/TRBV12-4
TGTGCCAGCAGTTTAGCCCCGTCTAGCGGGGGCCCGGATACGCAGTATTTT
CASSLAPSSGGPDTQYF
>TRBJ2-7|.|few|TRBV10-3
TGTGCCATCCGTGACCCTGGACAGTCCTACGAGCAGTACTTC
CAIRDPGQSYEQYF
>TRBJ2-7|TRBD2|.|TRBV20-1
TGCAGTGCCCTGACTGGGCTAGCGGGTCGGAGAGGGTCCTACGAGCAGTACTTC
CSALTGLAGRRGSYEQYF
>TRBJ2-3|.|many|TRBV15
TGTGCCACCAGTACGACTAGCACAGATACGCAGTATTTT
CATSTTSTDTQYF
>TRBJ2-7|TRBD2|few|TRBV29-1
TGCAGCGTTGGTCTCCTAGCGGGAGGCGAGCAGTACTTC
CSVGLLAGGEQYF
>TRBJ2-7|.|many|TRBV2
TGTGCCAGCAGTGCCGGGTTCTCCTACGAGCAGTACTTC
CASSAGFSYEQYF
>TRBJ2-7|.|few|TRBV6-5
TGTGCCAGCAGTTACTCCTCGTTGACCTACGAGCAGTACTTC
CASSYSSLTYEQYF
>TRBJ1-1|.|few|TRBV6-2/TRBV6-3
TGTGCCAGCCTCCCCCGCATGGGCACTGAAGCTTTCTTT
CASLPRMGTEAFF
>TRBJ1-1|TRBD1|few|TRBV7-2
TGTGCCAGCAGCTCCGGACAGGGCGTGACTGAAGCTTTCTTT
CASSSGQGVTEAFF
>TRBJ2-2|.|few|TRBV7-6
TGTGCCAGCAGCTTAGTGCAGGGGCACACCGGGGAGCTGTTTTTT
CASSLVQGHTGELFF
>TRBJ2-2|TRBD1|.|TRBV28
TGTGCCAGTTCCGGGACAGGGTCCACCGGGGAGCTGTTTTTT
CASSGTGSTGELFF
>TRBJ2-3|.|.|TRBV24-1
TGTGCCACCAGGACCACTGGTGGGTATACGCAGTATTTT
CATRTTGGYTQYF
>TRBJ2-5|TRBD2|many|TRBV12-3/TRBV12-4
TGTGCCAGCAGCTTGACTAGCGGGATGGAGACCCAGTACTTC
CASSLTSGMETQYF
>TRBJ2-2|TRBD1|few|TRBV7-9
TGTGCCAGCAGGTCCGGGACAGGGCGTACCGGGGAGCTGTTTTTT
CASRSGTGRTGELFF
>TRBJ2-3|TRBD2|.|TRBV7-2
TGTGCCAGCAGCTTAGCGCGCCTAGCGGGGGGGCGAGATACGCAGTATTTT
CASSLARLAGGRDTQYF
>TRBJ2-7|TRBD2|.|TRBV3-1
TGTGCCAGCAGCCAAGGGGACTACGGCTCCTACGAGCAGTACTTC
CASSQGDYGSYEQYF
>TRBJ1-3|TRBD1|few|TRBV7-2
TGTGCCAGCGCCCCCGGGACAGGAGGAAACACCATATATTTT
CASAPGTGGNTIYF
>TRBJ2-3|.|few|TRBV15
TGTGCCACCAGCAGAGTAAACGATGGAACGGAGGTCACAGATACGCAGTATTTT
CATSRVNDGTEVTDTQYF
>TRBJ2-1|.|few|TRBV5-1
TGCGCCAGCAGCTTGGTGGGCGGTATTTACAATGAGCAGTTCTTC
CASSLVGGIYNEQFF
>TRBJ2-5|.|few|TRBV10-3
TGTGCCGCCGGGACACCCCAAGAGACCCAGTACTTC
CAAGTPQETQYF
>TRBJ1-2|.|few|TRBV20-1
TGCAGTGCTAGGGGTACGGCTAACTATGGCTACACCTTC
CSARGTANYGYTF
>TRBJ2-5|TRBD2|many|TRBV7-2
TGTGCCAGCAGTCCCAGCGGGGGGGACCAAGAGACCCAGTACTTC
CASSPSGGDQETQYF
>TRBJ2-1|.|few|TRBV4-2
TGTGCCAGCAGCCGGAGTAATGAGCAGTTCTTC
CASSRSNEQFF
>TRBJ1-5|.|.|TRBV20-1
TGCAGTGCTAGCCCGCCTTCGGGGGCAGGCAATCAGCCCCAGCATTTT
CSASPPSGAGNQPQHF
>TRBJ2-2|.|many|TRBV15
TGTGCCACCAGCAGAGATCAATTAAACACCGGGGAGCTGTTTTTT
CATSRDQLNTGELFF
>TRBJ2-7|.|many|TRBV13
.
CASSYTFGRSSFHEQYF
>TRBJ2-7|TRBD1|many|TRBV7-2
TGTGCCAGCAGCCCGGACAGGGGAAGCTCCTACGAGCAGTACTTC
CASSPDRGSSYEQYF
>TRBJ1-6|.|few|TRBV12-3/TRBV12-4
TGTGCCAGCAGTTTGAGCAGATCACCCCTCCACTTT
CASSLSRSPLHF
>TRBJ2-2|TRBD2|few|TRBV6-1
TGTGCCAGCAGTCGGACTAGCGATGTCGGGGAGCTGTTTTTT
CASSRTSDVGELFF
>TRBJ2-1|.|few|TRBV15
TGTGCCACCAGCAGAGATGGGGTCAATGGTGAGCAGTTCTTC
CATSRDGVNGEQFF
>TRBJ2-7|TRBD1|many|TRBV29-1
TGCAGCGTTGAATTTGTACTAAGGGGGCGTAACGAGCAGTACTTC
CSVEFVLRGRNEQYF
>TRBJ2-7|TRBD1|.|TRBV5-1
TGCGCCAGCAGCGTCGCCGGGACAGGGTTATACGAGCAGTACTTC
CASSVAGTGLYEQYF
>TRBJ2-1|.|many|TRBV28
TGTGCCAGCAGCAACAGGGTAGGGACCTACAATGAGCAGTTCTTC
CASSNRVGTYNEQFF
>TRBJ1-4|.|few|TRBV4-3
TGCGCCAGCAGCCAAGAACAAGAACAGAACGAAAAACTGTTTTTT
CASSQEQEQNEKLFF
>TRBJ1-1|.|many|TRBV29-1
TGCAGCGCAGCCAGGGCTATGAACACTGAAGCTTTCTTT
CSAARAMNTEAFF
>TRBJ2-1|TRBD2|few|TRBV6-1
TGTGCCAGCAAAGAATTAGCGGGGTATGAGCAGTTCTTC
CASKELAGYEQFF
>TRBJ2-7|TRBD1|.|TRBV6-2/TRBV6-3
TGTGCCAGAAAACCCTACAGGGGGCGCAACTACGAGCAGTACTTC
CARKPYRGRNYEQYF
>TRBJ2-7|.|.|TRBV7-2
TGTGCCAGCAGCCTTCAAGACAACCCGGGATACGAGCAGTACTTC
CASSLQDNPGYEQYF
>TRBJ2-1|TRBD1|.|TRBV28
TGTGCCAGCAGTTCTAATGGACAGGGGTATGGAGGGCAGTTCTTC
CASSSNGQGYGGQFF
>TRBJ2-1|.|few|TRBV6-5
TGTGCCAGCAGGTGGACTCGTGGAGGAGAGCAGTTCTTC
CASRWTRGGEQFF
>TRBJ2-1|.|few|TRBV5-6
TGTGCCAGCAGCGGGCTATCCTCCTACAATGAGCAGTTCTTC
CASSGLSSYNEQFF
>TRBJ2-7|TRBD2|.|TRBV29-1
TGCGGCGCAGGGAGGGGTTCTAGCGGCTCCTACGAGCAGTACTTC
CGAGRGSSGSYEQYF
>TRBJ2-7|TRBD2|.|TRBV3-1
TGTGCCAGCAGCCAAGATGCTAGCGGAACCTACTCCTACGAGCAGTACTTC
CASSQDASGTYSYEQYF
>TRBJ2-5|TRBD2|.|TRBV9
TGTGCCAGCAGCGTAGCACCTGGCGGGGGGGCGGAGACCCAGTACTTC
CASSVAPGGGAETQYF
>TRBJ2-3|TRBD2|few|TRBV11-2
TGTGCCAGCAGCTTAAAAGCGGGAGGGACCACAGATACGCAGTATTTT
CASSLKAGGTTDTQYF
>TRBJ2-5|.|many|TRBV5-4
TGTGCCAGCAGCCTGGTTGGGAAGTACAAAGAGACCCAGTACTTC
CASSLVGKYKETQYF